These 11 T cell receptor beta chains were sequenced from one sample in a study of T cells after posttransplantation cyclophosphamide. Only in-frame clones appear in the TCRdb table, and some are missing; sequencing was by immunoSEQ multiplex PCR. This table holds approximately 9,800 clones, just over 95% found once. The sample consisted of naive CD8+ T cells sorted from PBMCs. The receptors were sampled from a man aged 50-59 years in good health, CMV-negative, and a related stem cell transplant donor.

The DNA of the CDR3 is TGTGCCAGCAGCTTGGGGCAGGGGACTGGAAACACCATATATTTT. Its translation: CASSLGQGTGNTIYF. The chain links TRBV5-6 to TRBJ1-3; tentatively, D is TRBD1 (6 bases). Trimming cost V 0 bases and J 2 bases, with 9 bases left between them. In germline, CDR1 is SGHDT, CDR2 YYEEEE. This CDR3 spans 15 amino acids.

The gene calls are TRBV7-6 and TRBJ1-6; TRBD1 might be the D (6 bases). V was shortened by 5 bases and J by 0 bases, with 11 bases between the two germline ends. CDR1 and CDR2 from the germline V gene are SGHVS and FNYEAQ. The CDR3 runs 16 residues. DNA for the CDR3: TGTGCCAGCAGCCAGGGGTCCAGCTCCTATAATTCACCCCTCCACTTT. The encoded protein is CASSQGSSSYNSPLHF.

V usage is TRBV9 and J usage is TRBJ1-2, with D maybe TRBD1 (6 bases). V was cut by 4 bases and J by 3 bases, with 19 bases left in between. CDR3 length: 16 residues. The germline V gene has CDR1 SGDLS and CDR2 YYNGEE. The CDR3 protein is CASSPRQALPHYGYTF. The CDR3 DNA reads as TGTGCCAGCAGCCCCCGACAGGCCCTTCCCCACTATGGCTACACCTTC.

This clone came up once. In DNA form, the CDR3 reads TGTGCCAGCAGTTTGCTACAGGGGAACACTGAAGCTTTCTTT. As protein: CASSLLQGNTEAFF. V gene TRBV27 combines with J gene TRBJ1-1, with D tentatively TRBD1 (6 bases). The CDR3 extends over 14 amino acids. Germline-derived CDR1 and CDR2 are MNHEY and SMNVEV (reference sequence). V lost 3 bases, J lost 1 base, and 9 bases lay in between.

The V and J genes are TRBV9 and TRBJ2-3, with a tentative D call TRBD2 (6 bases). The germline gives CDR1 SGDLS, CDR2 YYNGEE. V dropped 2 bases and J dropped 4 bases, with 11 bases sitting between them. This CDR3 is 14 amino acids long. The CDR3 region is CASSVGGDSDTQYF. The CDR3 DNA follows: TGTGCCAGCAGCGTCGGCGGGGACTCAGATACGCAGTATTTT.

This sequence joins TRBV27 and TRBJ1-2; TRBD1 matches 9 bases. The V segment lost 7 bases and the J segment 4 bases; nucleotides outside the gene matches: 1. The CDR3 consists of 12 residues. CDR1 and CDR2 from the germline V gene are MNHEY and SMNVEV (reference sequence). This chain's CDR3 is CASMTGGYGYTF. CDR3 in DNA: TGTGCCAGCATGACAGGGGGCTATGGCTACACCTTC.

The genes are TRBV13 and TRBJ2-1, with 9 bases matching TRBD2. The CDR3 has 16 amino acids. V shed 2 bases and J 4 bases; nucleotides not matched to a gene: 6. Germline V gives CDR1 PRHDT, CDR2 FYEKMQ (reference sequence). The CDR3 reads CASSLIAGEDYNEQFF. In DNA, the CDR3 is TGTGCCAGCAGCTTAATAGCGGGGGAGGATTACAATGAGCAGTTCTTC. Based on the CDR3 plus reference TRBV13 and TRBJ2-1, the full variable domain is AAGVIQSPRHLIKEKRETATLKCYPIPRHDTVYWYQQGPGQDPQFLISFYEKMQSDKGSIPDRFSAQQFSDYHSELNMSSLELGDSALYFCASSLIAGEDYNEQFFGPGTRLTVL.

The chain uses TRBV9 and TRBJ2-7, with 7 bases that match TRBD2. V lost 0 bases and J lost 0; bases outside the gene matches: 0. Germline V gene sequence: CDR1 SGDLS, CDR2 YYNGEE. The CDR3 spans 14 residues. The CDR3 sequence is CASSVGLASYEQYF. In DNA, the CDR3 is TGTGCCAGCAGCGTAGGACTAGCCTCCTACGAGCAGTACTTC.

The genes are TRBV7-8 and TRBJ1-2; D remains unclear. Germline-derived CDR1 and CDR2 are SGHVS and FQNEAQ. V was trimmed by 5 bases and J by 9 bases, leaving 10 bases between them. This CDR3 comprises 11 residues. CDR3 sequence reads: CASSAGIRYTF. DNA for the CDR3: TGTGCCAGCAGCGCGGGGATACGCTACACCTTC.

The rearrangement uses TRBV5-6 and TRBJ2-1, with TRBD1 matching 9 bases. The trim removed 3 bases at V and 7 bases at J, leaving 8 bases unmatched. CDR3 length: 15 residues. Germline CDR1 reads SGHDT; CDR2 reads YYEEEE. CDR3 region: CASSSWTGVLNEQFF. The CDR3 DNA reads TGTGCCAGCAGCTCATGGACAGGGGTCCTGAATGAGCAGTTCTTC.

The rearrangement uses TRBV27 and TRBJ2-5; 15 bases fit TRBD2. The germline V gene has CDR1 MNHEY and CDR2 SMNVEV (reference sequence). V trimming: 8 bases; J trimming: 7 bases; junction bases outside the gene matches: 11. This CDR3 is built from 16 residues. The CDR3 protein is CASGMGLAGGPGTQYF. CDR3 DNA: TGTGCCAGCGGAATGGGACTAGCGGGAGGCCCAGGGACCCAGTACTTC.